This is a list of T cell receptor beta chains from one sample in a study of cytomegalovirus exposure and HLA in healthy donors. The method was immunoSEQ multiplex PCR; TCRdb's version includes in-frame clones alone and lacks a portion of them. Here the sample spans about 110,000 clones, 75% to 90% being singletons. Sequenced: PBMCs. Every receptor here comes from a man in his forties or fifties in good health and CMV-seronegative. CDR3s include the opening cysteine and the closing phenylalanine or tryptophan. A D gene is named only where the DNA matches it firmly. The size field is filled for only some rows; it gives once, few, many or a size class.

cdr3_length: 14; clone_size: -; d_call: TRBD1; j_call: TRBJ1-1; v_call: TRBV7-3; cdr3_nt: TGTGCCAGCAGCTTATTCGGACAGGGGGCCGAAGCTTTCTTT; cdr3_aa: CASSLFGQGAEAFF
cdr3_length: 16; clone_size: -; d_call: -; j_call: TRBJ2-2; v_call: TRBV11-2; cdr3_nt: TGTGCCAGCAGGAGCTTAAGAGGGTTGAACACCGGGGAGCTGTTTTTT; cdr3_aa: CASRSLRGLNTGELFF
cdr3_length: 15; clone_size: -; d_call: -; j_call: TRBJ2-1; v_call: TRBV5-6; cdr3_nt: TGTGCCAGCAGCTTTCAAGGAGCGGGTCCCAATGAGCAGTTCTTC; cdr3_aa: CASSFQGAGPNEQFF
cdr3_length: 13; clone_size: -; d_call: -; j_call: TRBJ1-1; v_call: TRBV2; cdr3_nt: TGTGCCAGCAGTAAGACACAGAACACTGAAGCTTTCTTT; cdr3_aa: CASSKTQNTEAFF
cdr3_length: 11; clone_size: -; d_call: -; j_call: TRBJ2-7; v_call: TRBV5-1; cdr3_nt: TGCGCCAGCTCGGACACTTACGAGCAGTACTTC; cdr3_aa: CASSDTYEQYF
cdr3_length: 18; clone_size: once; d_call: -; j_call: TRBJ2-4; v_call: TRBV28; cdr3_nt: TGTGCCAGCAGTCTACGGGACACCTCGAGTTGGGCCAAAAACATTCAGTACTTC; cdr3_aa: CASSLRDTSSWAKNIQYF
cdr3_length: 12; clone_size: -; d_call: -; j_call: TRBJ2-7; v_call: TRBV7-2; cdr3_nt: TGTGCCAGCAGCTACAGCTCCTACGAGCAGTACTTC; cdr3_aa: CASSYSSYEQYF
cdr3_length: 15; clone_size: -; d_call: -; j_call: TRBJ1-1; v_call: TRBV7-2; cdr3_nt: TGTGCCAGCTTTCCATTACAGACAGGTAGGACTGGAGCTTTCTTT; cdr3_aa: CASFPLQTGRTGAFF
cdr3_length: 15; clone_size: -; d_call: -; j_call: TRBJ1-6; v_call: TRBV7-3; cdr3_nt: TGTGCCAGCAGCCCTGGCCCGGGATCAAATTCACCCCTCCACTTT; cdr3_aa: CASSPGPGSNSPLHF
cdr3_length: 17; clone_size: -; d_call: -; j_call: TRBJ1-5; v_call: TRBV18; cdr3_nt: TGTGCCAGCTCTCCCGGACAGATAGGGTTTGACAATCAGCCCCAGCATTTT; cdr3_aa: CASSPGQIGFDNQPQHF
cdr3_length: 17; clone_size: -; d_call: TRBD1; j_call: TRBJ2-1; v_call: TRBV19; cdr3_nt: TGTGCCAGTAGTACTGACAGGGTACAGCGCCCCTACAATGAGCAGTTCTTC; cdr3_aa: CASSTDRVQRPYNEQFF
cdr3_length: 16; clone_size: -; d_call: -; j_call: TRBJ2-7; v_call: TRBV28; cdr3_nt: TGTGCCAGCAGTTTAGGAGGGGGCGCCATCCTAGGAGAGCAGTACTTC; cdr3_aa: CASSLGGGAILGEQYF
cdr3_length: 20; clone_size: -; d_call: TRBD1; j_call: TRBJ2-4; v_call: TRBV18; cdr3_nt: TGTGCCAGCTCACCGCCGCGGGGAGGTGGACAGGGGGTGGATGGAAACATTCAGTACTTC; cdr3_aa: CASSPPRGGGQGVDGNIQYF
cdr3_length: 16; clone_size: -; d_call: TRBD2; j_call: TRBJ2-1; v_call: TRBV4-1; cdr3_nt: TGCGCCAGCAGCCGCCCTCTAGCGGGAGAGGCTGGTGAGCAGTTCTTC; cdr3_aa: CASSRPLAGEAGEQFF
cdr3_length: 16; clone_size: -; d_call: TRBD2; j_call: TRBJ2-2; v_call: TRBV5-4; cdr3_nt: TGTGCCAGCAGCGCCCGGGCGGGAGTCGGTAACGGGGAGCTGTTTTTT; cdr3_aa: CASSARAGVGNGELFF